This TCR beta chain was sequenced during a study of radiotherapy plus CTLA-4 blockade in lung cancer listed by TCRdb under 2018. At the level of the whole study: Objective responses were observed in 15% to 20% of enrolled patients, and disease control was achieved in approximately 30%. General findings and caveats noted by the study authors: The strongest predictors of response, as reported, were early dynamic changes in blood T cell clones along with a rise in serum interferon-beta after radiation. After treatment with radiotherapy and ipilimumab, TCR clones that originated in tumors expanded in peripheral blood.

Focal radiation therapy combined with CTLA-4 blockade (ipilimumab) was tested in patients with chemo-refractory metastatic non-small-cell lung cancer. At the junction V is shortened by 5 bases and J by 10 bases, with 12 bases in between. Looking up the germline V gene (reference sequence) yields CDR1 SEHNR and CDR2 FQNEAQ. The CDR3 runs 12 residues from the cysteine to the phenylalanine. The entry retains the CDR3 DNA only, 36 bases that are in frame from base 1. Library preparation was by the immunoSEQ multiplex PCR assay. The clones in this table, taken by TCRdb from immuneACCESS, are in-frame only. Not every clone is retained; where verified, under half of the shortfall comes from an unresolved V gene, and the cause of the rest is unknown. A total of about 88,000 clones appear in this sample, about two thirds of them only once. The top ten hold over 11% of the sample. Comments on this clone: No antigen is known for it. The sample holds no much larger clone one base away, and base qualities are not on file.

This material consisted of peripheral blood, taken from a patient treated with radiotherapy plus ipilimumab. The clonotype comes from a human donor with non-small cell lung cancer that progressed on radiotherapy plus ipilimumab. The sequence joins TRBV7-9 to TRBJ2-4; the D gene is perhaps TRBD1, on 6 matching bases. The DNA reads as follows: TGTGCCAGCAGCCACATGGACAGAATTCAGTACTTC. Its product reads: CASSHMDRIQYF.